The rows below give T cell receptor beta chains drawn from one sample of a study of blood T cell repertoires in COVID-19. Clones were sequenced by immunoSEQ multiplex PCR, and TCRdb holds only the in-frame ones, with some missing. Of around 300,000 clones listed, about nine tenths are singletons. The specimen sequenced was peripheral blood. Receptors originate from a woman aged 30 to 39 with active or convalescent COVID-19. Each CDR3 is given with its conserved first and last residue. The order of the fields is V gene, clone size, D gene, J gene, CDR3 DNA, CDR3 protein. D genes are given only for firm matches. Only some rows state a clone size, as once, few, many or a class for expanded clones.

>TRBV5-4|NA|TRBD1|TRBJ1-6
TGTGCCAGCAGCTCCGACAGGGATACCTATAATTCACCCCTCCACTTT
CASSSDRDTYNSPLHF
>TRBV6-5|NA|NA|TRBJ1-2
TGTGCCAGCAGTTCAGTAGTCGTGCCGGGAGGCTACACCTTC
CASSSVVVPGGYTF
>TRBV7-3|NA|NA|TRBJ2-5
TGTGCCAGCAGCTTATCGTCAGGGGCGGACCAGTACTTC
CASSLSSGADQYF
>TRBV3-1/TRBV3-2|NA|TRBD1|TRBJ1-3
TGTGCCAGCAGCCCACAGGGGGGTGGAAACACCATATATTTT
CASSPQGGGNTIYF
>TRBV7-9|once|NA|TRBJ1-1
TGTGCCAGCAGCTCGCCAGGGGCTGAAGCTTTCTTT
CASSSPGAEAFF
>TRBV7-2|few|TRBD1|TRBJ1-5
TGTGCCAGCAGCTTAGCTGGACAGGGTAATCAGCCCCAGCATTTT
CASSLAGQGNQPQHF
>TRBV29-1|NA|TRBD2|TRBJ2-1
TGCAGCGTTGGCAGGCTAGCGGGGGGAGTATTGGGCAATGAGCAGTTCTTC
CSVGRLAGGVLGNEQFF
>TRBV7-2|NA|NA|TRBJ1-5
TGTGCCAGCAGCTTAGCGGGGACAAATAGCAATCAGCCCCAGCATTTT
CASSLAGTNSNQPQHF
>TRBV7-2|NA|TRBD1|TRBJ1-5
TGTGCCAGCAGCCGGGACAGGGTTCAGCCCCAGCATTTT
CASSRDRVQPQHF
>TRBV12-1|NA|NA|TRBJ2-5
TGTGCCAGCAGCCTAAGGACAGGGATCGAGACCCAGTACTTC
CASSLRTGIETQYF
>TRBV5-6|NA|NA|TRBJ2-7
TGTGCCAGCAGACACCCCAGAGCGAGACAGGCTTACTACGAGCAGTACTTC
CASRHPRARQAYYEQYF
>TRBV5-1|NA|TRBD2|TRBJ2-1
TGCGCCAGCAGCATTGGACTAGCGGGGGGGAACGAGCAGTTCTTC
CASSIGLAGGNEQFF
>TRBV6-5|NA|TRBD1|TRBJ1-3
TGTGCCAGCAGGGACAGGGGTGGTGGAAACACCATATATTTT
CASRDRGGGNTIYF
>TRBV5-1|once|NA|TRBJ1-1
TGCGCCAGCAGCCAGACGGGGGGCACTGAAGCTTTCTTT
CASSQTGGTEAFF
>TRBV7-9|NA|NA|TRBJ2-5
TGTGCCAGCAGCTCCGGAGAGACCCAGTACTTC
CASSSGETQYF
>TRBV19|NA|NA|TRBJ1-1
TGTGCCAGTAGTGTTAACAGGGAGATCACTGAAGCTTTCTTT
CASSVNREITEAFF
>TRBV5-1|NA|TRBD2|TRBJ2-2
TGCGCCAGCAGCTTACGGACTAGCGGGGGGCTTGCGAACACCGGGGAGCTGTTTTTT
CASSLRTSGGLANTGELFF
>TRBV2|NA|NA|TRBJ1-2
TGTGCCAGCAGCGCCGAGCGGGCGGGAGTTGGCTACACCTTC
CASSAERAGVGYTF
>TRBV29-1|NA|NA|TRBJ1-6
TGCAGCGTGAGGGAAGGCGTTTATAATTCACCCCTCCACTTT
CSVREGVYNSPLHF
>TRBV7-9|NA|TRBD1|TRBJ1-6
TGTGCCAGCAGACTGGGGACAGGAAACTCACCCCTCCACTTT
CASRLGTGNSPLHF
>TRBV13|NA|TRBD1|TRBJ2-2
TGTGCCAGCAGCTACGGACAGGGGTTCACCGGGGAGCTGTTTTTT
CASSYGQGFTGELFF
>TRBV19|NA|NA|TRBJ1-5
TGTGCCAGTAGTATATCGGGGGGTAGCAATCAGCCCCAGCATTTT
CASSISGGSNQPQHF
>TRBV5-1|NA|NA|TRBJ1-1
TGCGCCAGCAGCCCGAACCCTCGGGAGATGAACACTGAAGCTTTCTTT
CASSPNPREMNTEAFF
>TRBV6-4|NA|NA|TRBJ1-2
TGTGCCAGCAGTGACACTCGAAGTAAACAGTTCTATGGCTACACCTTC
CASSDTRSKQFYGYTF
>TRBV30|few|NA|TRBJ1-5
TGTGCCTGGAGTGTACAGATTAGCAATCAGCCCCAGCATTTT
CAWSVQISNQPQHF
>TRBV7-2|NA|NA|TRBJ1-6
TGTGCCAGCAGCAGGGAAAGCCACAGGGCCTATAATTCACCCCTCCACTTT
CASSRESHRAYNSPLHF
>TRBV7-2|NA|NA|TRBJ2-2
TGTGCCAGCAGCTCCCAGAAATTCACCGGGGGGCTGTTTTTT
CASSSQKFTGGLFF
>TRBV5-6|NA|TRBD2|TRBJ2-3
TGTGCCAGCAGCCCGGGACTAGCGAGGGCAGATACGCAGTATTTT
CASSPGLARADTQYF
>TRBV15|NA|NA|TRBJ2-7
TGTGCCACCAGCAGCCGGGACATCACCTACGAGCAGTACTTC
CATSSRDITYEQYF
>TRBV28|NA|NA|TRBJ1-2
TGTGCCAGCAGGCGGGGGGGAACCCAGGGTTTCTATGGCTACACCTTC
CASRRGGTQGFYGYTF
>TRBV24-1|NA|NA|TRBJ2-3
TGTGCCACCAGTGGGGGGACGGGACTCAGGGATACGCAGTATTTT
CATSGGTGLRDTQYF
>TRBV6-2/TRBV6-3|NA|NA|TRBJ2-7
TGTGCCAGCAGTTACGGGGCTGCTAGACCGAGCTCCTACGAGCAGTACTTC
CASSYGAARPSSYEQYF
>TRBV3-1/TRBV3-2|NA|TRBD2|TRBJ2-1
TGTGCCAGCAGCCAAGAGATCGGGGGGGTAAATGAGCAGTTCTTC
CASSQEIGGVNEQFF
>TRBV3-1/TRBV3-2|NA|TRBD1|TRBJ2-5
TGTGCCAGCAGCCACAGAGGGGGCCCAAGCCCACAAGAGACCCAGTACTTC
CASSHRGGPSPQETQYF
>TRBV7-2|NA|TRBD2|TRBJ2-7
TGTGCCAGCAGCCGGACTAGCGCCTACGAGCAGTACTTC
CASSRTSAYEQYF
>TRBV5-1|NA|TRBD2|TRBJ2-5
TGCGCCAGCAGCTTGCTACTAGCGGGGGGGCAAGAGACCCAGTACTTC
CASSLLLAGGQETQYF
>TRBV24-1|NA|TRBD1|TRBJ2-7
TGTGCCACCAGTGAACCCCGACCCGGACAGGGGGACTACGAGCAGTACTTC
CATSEPRPGQGDYEQYF
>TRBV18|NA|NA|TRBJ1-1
TGTGCCAGCTCACCACGGACAGCAAATGAAGCTTTCTTT
CASSPRTANEAFF
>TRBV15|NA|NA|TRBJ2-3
TGTGCCACCAGCAGAGATCGTGGCGGTACAGATACGCAGTATTTT
CATSRDRGGTDTQYF
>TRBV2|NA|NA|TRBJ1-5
TGTGCCAGCAGCATGGACAGTATATCAAATCAGCCCCAGCATTTT
CASSMDSISNQPQHF
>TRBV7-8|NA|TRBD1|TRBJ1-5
TGTGCCAGCAGCGTTTCAGGGGGCGGAAGCAATCAGCCCCAGCATTTT
CASSVSGGGSNQPQHF
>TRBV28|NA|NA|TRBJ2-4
TGTGCCAGCAGAGGGGGGGCAATAGACAAAAACATTCAGTACTTC
CASRGGAIDKNIQYF
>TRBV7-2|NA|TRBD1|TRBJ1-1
TGTGCCAGCAGCATCCGGACAGGGACTGAAGCTTTCTTT
CASSIRTGTEAFF
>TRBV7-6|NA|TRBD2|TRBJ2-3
TGTGCCAGCAGCCGACCCCGCGCGGGGGGGTCCGATACGCAGTATTTT
CASSRPRAGGSDTQYF
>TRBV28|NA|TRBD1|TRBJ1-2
TGTGCCAGCATTTCACCGGGACAGGGGATTCGTAACTATGGCTACACCTTC
CASISPGQGIRNYGYTF
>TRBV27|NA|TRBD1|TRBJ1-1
TGTGCCAGCAGTAGGACAGGGGGTTTAACTGAAGCTTTCTTT
CASSRTGGLTEAFF
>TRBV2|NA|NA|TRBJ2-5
TGTGCCAGCAGTGAAGGGAGGGCTGGGCAGGCGGAGACCCAGTACTTC
CASSEGRAGQAETQYF
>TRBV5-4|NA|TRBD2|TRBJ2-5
TGTGCCAGCAGCTTGGGGTCTCTCCGGGGGGAACAAGAGACCCAGTACTTC
CASSLGSLRGEQETQYF